Below are 5 T cell receptor beta chains sequenced from a single sample in a study of T cell responses to AZD1222 COVID-19 vaccine. Profiling relied on immunoSEQ multiplex PCR, and the TCRdb table lists in-frame clones only, not all of them. The sample carries fewer than 200,000 clones, 70% to 90% recorded once. The sample here was peripheral blood, taken 28 days after the second AZD1222 dose. These receptor sequences come from an adult who received the AZD1222 COVID-19 vaccine.

The gene calls are TRBV4-3 and TRBJ2-3; D is undetermined. The CDR3 is 12 residues long. Germline CDR1 LGHNA, CDR2 YSLEER. V was pared by 3 bases and J by 5 bases, with 6 bases between. CDR3 nucleotide sequence: TGCGCCAGCAGCCAGACTCGAGATACGCAGTATTTT. It specifies CASSQTRDTQYF.

Only one count was recorded for this clone. The chain has TRBV30 and TRBJ1-1; possibly TRBD1 for D (5 bases). The CDR3 is 11 residues long. The germline V gene encodes CDR1 GTSNPN and CDR2 SVGIG (reference sequence). The V end was cut by 1 base, the J end by 11 bases, with 11 bases between. The CDR3 region has the DNA TGTGCCTGGAGTGGACAGCCCCGGGCTTTCTTT. It codes for CAWSGQPRAFF.

V and J are TRBV12-3 or TRBV12-4 and TRBJ2-7, with 9 positions matching TRBD1. Unmatched junction bases numbered 4, after V lost 6 bases and J lost 4 bases. This CDR3 is built from 13 residues. The CDR3 DNA reads as TGTGCCAGCAGCTCAGACAGGGGGTACGAGCAGTACTTC. Translation: CASSSDRGYEQYF.

The chain carries TRBV6-4 and TRBJ2-1; 9 bases match TRBD2. The CDR3 length is 16 residues. V was pared by 0 bases and J by 10 bases, with 10 bases of the junction left unmatched. Per the germline V gene, CDR1 is MRHNA and CDR2 is SNTAGT. DNA for the CDR3: TGTGCCAGCAGTGACTCCGGGAGGCGGGGGGGCAACGAGCAGTTCTTC. Residues: CASSDSGRRGGNEQFF.

This clone occurred once. The chain couples TRBV2 to TRBJ2-7; 7 bases are shared with TRBD2. Germline-derived CDR1 and CDR2 are SNHLY and FYNNEI. The CDR3 covers 12 residues. V dropped 6 bases and J dropped 4; count of bases not matched to a gene: 3. CDR3 in DNA: TGTGCCAGCAGCCCCGGGGGGTACGAGCAGTACTTC. Translation gives CASSPGGYEQYF.